The 2 T cell receptor beta chains below were found in one sample sequenced in a study of cytomegalovirus exposure and HLA in healthy donors. Both 60 Vbeta primers and 13 Jbeta primers went into the PCR. This table comes from immunoSEQ multiplex PCR, and its TCRdb copy is limited to in-frame clones, with some not included. The sample yields roughly 180,000 clones, around 80% seen once. Sequencing used PBMCs. The receptor set was obtained from a girl aged 5 to 17 in good health and CMV-seropositive.

The chain recombines TRBV7-9 with TRBJ2-7; 9 nucleotides align to TRBD2. V trimming: 1 base; J trimming: 0 bases; junction bases outside the gene matches: 1. Germline CDR1 is SEHNR and CDR2 is FQNEAQ (reference sequence). The CDR3 is made up of 15 amino acids. CDR3 in amino acids: CASSLDSGSSYEQYF. The CDR3 region has the DNA TGTGCCAGCAGCTTAGATAGCGGGAGCTCCTACGAGCAGTACTTC.

The rearrangement joins TRBV11-2 to TRBJ2-1, with D possibly matching TRBD1 (5 bases). This CDR3 region has 14 residues. Trimming shortened V by 1 base and J by 8 bases, and 12 bases separated the two germline ends. Germline assignment: CDR1 SGHAT and CDR2 FQNNGV. The CDR3 loop reads CASSLAGRAYEQFF. The CDR3 DNA is TGTGCCAGCAGCTTAGCTGGCAGGGCTTATGAGCAGTTCTTC.